This T cell receptor (beta chain) stems from a study of tumor-infiltrating lymphocytes in primary liver carcinoma. Study overall: Recorded tumor stage was T1-T3 N0M0, with diameters of about 4.2 to 10 cm. Productive TCRbeta read counts per sample ran from roughly 3.5 to 7 million and were similar across tissue types.

RNA and DNA were co-extracted from about 19-30 mg of unsorted bulk tissue. Separate regions, five per tumor, were sampled. There were over 80% viable tumor cells in every single sample of tumor. Priming with a constant-region primer yielded TCR beta cDNA from about 480 ng total RNA. A slightly modified ARM-PCR protocol with three nested multiplex PCR rounds produced these TCR beta libraries. TCRdb re-called the multiplex PCR reads with MiXCR, one entry per CDR3 protein. The data contain some 50,000 distinct CDR3 sequences, less than 85% of them singletons. Of note for this clonotype: This may come from a read error, since a much larger clone is one base off. Lacking the conserved final phenylalanine or tryptophan, this CDR3 likely reflects a read error.

This clonotype was obtained from a man aged 40-49 years with primary liver carcinoma and hepatitis B virus infection. The material sequenced was liver tumor tissue from sampling region 5. The subset was: tumor region T5, tumor centre.

CDR3 region: CASSLLRDRGHREQFL. CDR3 sequence (DNA): TGTGCCAGCAGTTTACTCCGGGACAGGGGGCATCGGGAGCAGTTCCTC. This sequence joins TRBV28 and TRBJ2-1; 12 bases are a match to TRBD1. The CDR3 runs to 16 residues. Germline loops: CDR1 MDHEN, CDR2 SYDVKM. After removal of 2 bases from V and 10 bases from J, the junction contained 9 bases not matched to a gene.